The following is a TCR beta chain sequence with its context. The data were obtained in a study of blood T cell repertoires in COVID-19. Study-level background: From T cells, B-cell-depleted T cells, or PBMCs came the material, which was cDNA or gDNA.

Assay used: immunoSEQ multiplex PCR; TCRdb lists only in-frame clones, some missing. The sample includes some 670,000 clones, 80% to 90% of them seen just once. This receptor was taken from a woman aged 18-30 years with acute or convalescent COVID-19. Sequenced: peripheral blood.

DNA of the CDR3: TGCGCCAGCAGTGACAGAGGAAGGAGCTACAATGAGCAGTTCTTC. It translates to CASSDRGRSYNEQFF. The V gene is TRBV10-1, the J gene TRBJ2-1; D gene uncertain. The CDR3 totals 15 residues. Trimming shortened V by 3 bases and J by 3 bases, and 12 bases separated the two germline ends. Germline V gene lookup returns CDR1 WNHNN and CDR2 SYGVQD (reference sequence).